These T cell receptor delta chains were read from a single sample in a study of gamma-delta chains in newborns, infants, children. TCRdb reanalysed the reads with CATT. The repertoire holds 9,500 to 12,000 delta-chain clones, with approximately 8.2% as singletons. The sequencing sample was made of blood. These receptors originate from a child who was a newborn, infant or young child, either healthy, febrile or measles-vaccinated (not recorded which). CDR3s include the opening cysteine and the closing phenylalanine or tryptophan. A D gene is named only where the DNA matches it firmly. Not all rows give a size; the values are once, few, many and, for expanded clones, a class.

TRDD3,TRDV2,few,TRDJ1,CACDNWGNTDKLIF,TGTGCCTGTGACAACTGGGGGAACACCGATAAACTCATCTTT
-,TRDV2,few,TRDJ1,CACDTLGAYTDKLIF,TGTGCCTGTGACACCCTGGGAGCGTACACCGATAAACTCATCTTT
TRDD3,TRDV2,few,TRDJ3,CACDTILGESSWDTRQMFF,TGTGCCTGTGACACCATACTGGGGGAAAGCTCCTGGGACACCCGACAGATGTTTTTC
-,TRDV2,-,TRDJ1,CACDRLPTRGDTPTDKLIF,TGTGCCTGTGACCGCCTTCCTACGAGAGGGGATACCCCCACCGATAAACTCATCTTT
TRDD3,TRDV2,few,TRDJ1,CACDTLITGGYRGSNDKLIF,TGTGCCTGTGACACTCTAATTACTGGGGGATACCGGGGGTCCAACGATAAACTCATCTTT
TRDD3,TRDV2,-,TRDJ3,CACDLLGDTITWDTRQMFF,TGTGCCTGTGACTTACTGGGGGATACTATAACCTGGGACACCCGACAGATGTTTTTC
-,TRDV2,-,TRDJ1,CACDTVGMRTDKLIF,TGTGCCTGTGACACCGTGGGGATGCGGACCGATAAACTCATCTTT
TRDD3,TRDV2,-,TRDJ3,CACDRLGDTKTWDTRQMFF,TGTGCCTGTGACCGTCTGGGGGATACTAAGACCTGGGACACCCGACAGATGTTTTTC
TRDD3,TRDV2,few,TRDJ1,CACDILFDGGYVSTDKLIF,TGTGCCTGTGACATACTTTTTGATGGGGGATACGTCAGTACCGATAAACTCATCTTT
TRDD3,TRDV2,-,TRDJ1,CACDTVRLGDTLPTDKLIF,TGTGCCTGTGACACCGTTCGGCTGGGGGATACGCTGCCCACCGATAAACTCATCTTT
TRDD3,TRDV2,medium-sized,TRDJ1,CACDPLGDTGTDKLIF,TGTGCCTGTGACCCACTGGGGGATACGGGCACCGATAAACTCATCTTT
TRDD3,TRDV2,few,TRDJ3,CACDNVLGERGSWDTRQMFF,TGTGCCTGTGACAATGTACTGGGGGAGAGAGGCTCCTGGGACACCCGACAGATGTTTTTC
TRDD3,TRDV2,few,TRDJ1,CACDPLGGSSYTDKLIF,TGTGCCTGTGACCCTCTTGGGGGATCCTCGTACACCGATAAACTCATCTTT
TRDD3,TRDV2,few,TRDJ1,CACDILGAELYTDKLIF,TGTGCCTGTGACATACTGGGGGCCGAATTGTACACCGATAAACTCATCTTT
-,TRDV2,few,TRDJ1,CACDTLPTLGDRTDKLIF,TGTGCCTGTGACACCCTTCCTACCCTGGGGGACCGGACCGATAAACTCATCTTT
-,TRDV2,few,TRDJ1,CACDTVSLPTLGDTTDKLIF,TGTGCCTGTGACACGGTAAGCCTTCCTACGTTGGGGGATACAACCGATAAACTCATCTTT
TRDD3,TRDV2,-,TRDJ3,CACDTVLGESPWDTRQMFF,TGTGCCTGTGACACCGTACTGGGGGAAAGCCCCTGGGACACCCGACAGATGTTTTTC
TRDD3,TRDV2,few,TRDJ1,CACDTVEEGDTDKLIF,TGTGCCTGTGACACCGTCGAGGAGGGGGATACCGATAAACTCATCTTT
-,TRDV2,-,TRDJ1,CACDTLYPIHDKLIF,TGTGCCTGTGACACCCTGTATCCAATACACGATAAACTCATCTTT
TRDD3,TRDV2,few,TRDJ1,CACDTVGGGYLYTDKLIF,TGTGCCTGTGACACCGTGGGTGGGGGATACCTGTACACCGATAAACTCATCTTT
TRDD3,TRDV2,-,TRDJ1,CACDTWGIDKLIF,TGTGCCTGTGACACCTGGGGGATAGATAAACTCATCTTT
-,TRDV2,few,TRDJ1,CACDTLEGRTDKLIF,TGTGCCTGTGACACTCTAGAGGGCCGCACCGATAAACTCATCTTT
TRDD3,TRDV1,-,TRDJ1,CALGEGDTPDCVKLIF,TGTGCTCTTGGGGAAGGGGATACGCCGGATTGTGTTAAACTCATCTTT
-,TRAV29/DV5,-,TRDJ1,CSVLLCSNVITPYTDKLIF,-
TRDD3,TRDV2,few,TRDJ1,CACDTLGGTYTDKLIF,TGTGCCTGTGACACGCTGGGGGGAACGTACACCGATAAACTCATCTTT
TRDD3,TRDV2,few,TRDJ3,CACAPLGGSSSWDTRQMFF,TGTGCCTGTGCCCCACTGGGGGGTTCTTCCTCCTGGGACACCCGACAGATGTTTTTC
TRDD3,TRDV2,few,TRDJ1,CACDRLGDTRPDKLIF,TGTGCCTGTGATCGGCTGGGGGATACGCGCCCCGATAAACTCATCTTT
TRDD3,TRDV2,few,TRDJ2,CACDTVLGGLSLTAQLFF,TGTGCCTGTGACACCGTGCTGGGGGGCCTCTCTTTGACAGCACAACTCTTCTTT
TRDD3,TRDV2,few,TRDJ1,CACDVLGPRANKLIF,TGTGCCTGTGACGTACTGGGGCCCCGGGCCAATAAACTCATCTTT
TRDD3,TRDV1,few,TRDJ1,CALGDPAFLATGGYETDKLIF,TGTGCTCTTGGGGACCCGGCCTTCCTAGCTACTGGGGGATACGAAACCGATAAACTCATCTTT
TRDD3,TRDV2,-,TRDJ1,CACDPLRPGIRRYTDKLIF,TGTGCCTGTGACCCCCTTCGCCCGGGGATACGCCGGTACACCGATAAACTCATCTTT
TRDD3,TRDV2,few,TRDJ1,CACDPLGEPATDKLIF,TGTGCCTGTGACCCCTTGGGGGAACCGGCGACCGATAAACTCATCTTT
TRDD3,TRDV2,-,TRDJ1,CACDPLGDTPYTDKLIF,TGTGCCTGTGACCCCCTGGGGGATACCCCGTACACCGATAAACTCATCTTT
TRDD3,TRDV2,few,TRDJ2,CACDTVGDVSRGAQLFF,TGTGCCTGTGACACGGTGGGGGATGTTAGTAGAGGAGCACAACTCTTCTTT
TRDD3,TRDV2,-,TRDJ1,CACDTLGDTYTDKLIF,TGTGCCTGTGACACCCTGGGGGATACGTACACCGATAAACTCATCTTT
-,TRDV1,-,TRDJ1,CALGELPADWVADKLIF,TGTGCTCTTGGGGAACTACCTGCGGACTGGGTAGCCGATAAACTCATCTTT
-,TRDV2,-,TRDJ1,CACDTVGAGDKLIF,TGTGCCTGTGACACCGTGGGGGCCGGCGATAAACTCATCTTT
-,TRDV1,few,TRDJ1,CALGEARRYALKYTDKLIF,TGTGCTCTTGGGGAAGCCCGGCGGTACGCCCTTAAATACACCGATAAACTCATCTTT
-,TRDV2,few,TRDJ3,CACDGMGWDTRQMFF,TGTGCCTGTGACGGGATGGGATGGGACACCCGACAGATGTTTTTC
TRDD3,TRDV1,-,TRDJ1,CALGERANWGIRDLVADKLIF,TGTGCTCTTGGGGAACGCGCTAACTGGGGGATACGCGATCTGGTCGCCGATAAACTCATCTTT
TRDD3,TRDV2,-,TRDJ1,CACEPLGDSADKLIF,TGTGCCTGTGAGCCGCTGGGGGATAGCGCCGATAAACTCATCTTT
-,TRDV2,-,TRDJ1,CACDTLDIRTEVTLIF,TGTGCCTGTGACACGCTCGATATTCGGACAGAGGTGACACTCATCTTT
TRDD3,TRDV2,few,TRDJ2,CACDPVLGDRELFF,TGTGCCTGTGACCCTGTGTTGGGGGATAGAGAACTCTTCTTT
TRDD3,TRDV2,-,TRDJ3,CACDSTGDTWDTRQMFF,TGTGCCTGTGACAGTACTGGGGACACCTGGGACACCCGACAGATGTTTTTC
TRDD3,TRDV2,-,TRDJ3,CACEYWGSSWDTRQMFF,TGTGCCTGTGAATACTGGGGGAGCTCCTGGGACACCCGACAGATGTTTTTC
TRDD3,TRDV2,-,TRDJ2,CACDALGDTAQLFF,TGTGCCTGTGATGCTCTGGGGGATACAGCACAACTCTTCTTT
TRDD3,TRDV2,few,TRDJ1,CACDTLGDTSTDKLIF,TGTGCCTGTGACACGCTGGGGGATACATCAACCGATAAACTCATCTTT
-,TRDV2,few,TRDJ1,CACDPPSKSTDKLIF,TGTGCCTGTGACCCCCCGTCGAAAAGCACCGATAAACTCATCTTT
-,TRDV1,few,TRDJ1,CALGPRGAITDKLIF,TGTGCTCTTGGGCCTCGGGGGGCCATCACCGATAAACTCATCTTT
TRDD3,TRDV2,-,TRDJ1,CACDTVVLGDRWPDKLIF,TGTGCCTGTGACACCGTTGTACTGGGGGATAGATGGCCCGATAAACTCATCTTT
TRDD3,TRDV2,medium-sized,TRDJ1,CACDYVLGAPPYTDKLIF,TGTGCCTGTGACTATGTACTGGGGGCCCCCCCGTACACCGATAAACTCATCTTT